This T cell receptor beta chain was obtained from a study of T-cell memory formation after mild COVID-19 (dated by TCRdb to the early 2020s). Concerning the study at large: TCR sequence clusters from the two donors were found to be largely donor specific. Longitudinal TCRalpha and TCRbeta repertoire sequencing tracked T-cell clones expanding and contracting after mild COVID-19 in a couple of donors. The cohort was made up of two young adult volunteers, one female and one male, who were previously healthy. Points the paper makes about the study in general: Some responding clones were found in pre-infection memory, which suggests that pre-existing cross-reactive memory T cells took part in the SARS-CoV-2 response. The second-wave clones that peaked on day 37 were not confirmed to be SARS-CoV-2 specific. Clones that contracted from day 15 to 85 showed balanced CD4/CD8 phenotypes, whereas a second wave of clones that expanded from day 15 to 37 leaned towards CD4+. The study included only a couple of mild cases, and larger cohorts that include severe cases with pre-infection samples were judged to be necessary. Contracting CD4+ clones were located mainly in the CM and EM memory subsets, whereas CD8+ clones were found to be enriched in EMRA.

Including cysteine and phenylalanine, the CDR3 has 16 amino acids. Only CDR3 DNA is held: 48 bases, read in frame from base 1. Trimming takes 3 bases from V and 0 bases from J, and the germline ends sit 14 bases apart. Sequencing instrument: Illumina NovaSeq 6000. cDNA libraries for TCRalpha and TCRbeta were prepared by 5'RACE using constant-segment primers, with sample barcodes and unique molecular identifiers added. Trizol reagent was used to extract RNA from every sample. Libraries were amplified in two PCR steps, with a second sample barcode and Illumina TruSeq adapters added in the second step. Libraries were sequenced on an Illumina NovaSeq with 2 x 150 bp paired-end reads. On the authors' methods: The reads were demultiplexed and collapsed into UMI-guided consensus sequences using migec v1.2.7. Using mixcr v2.1.11, UMI consensuses were aligned to TRA and TRB V and J templates and then assembled into clonotypes. A clonotype was counted as expanded or contracted only if both edgeR and NoisET called the change significant, with noise models trained on biological replicates. For edgeR calls, the thresholds were a false discovery rate-adjusted p below 0.01 and a log2 fold-change of 1. As an exploratory analysis of dynamics, max-normalized trajectories of the 1000 most abundant clonotypes were examined by PCA with hierarchical clustering. Separately sequenced CD4+ and CD8+ repertoires were used to assign the CD4 or CD8 phenotype of responding clones. The public reads were quality trimmed at Q25 with fastp and then assembled into clones with MiXCR by TCRdb, keeping productive beta chains. Rows are combined by CDR3 protein, so each entry shows the most common genes and DNA. TCRdb assigned the V and J calls; the authors' analysis was not used. This sample gives over 450,000 distinct CDR3 sequences in total; roughly 20% of them show up just once. Clones ranked in the top ten supply about 12% of the sample.

On this clonotype: The antigen it binds to is not known. Per-nucleotide qualities are absent, and no much larger clonotype sits a single base away.

Ficoll-Paque density gradient centrifugation was used to isolate PBMCs. The TCR was taken from an adult woman who had mild COVID-19 (a few samples of this study predate the infection). The sample titles of this study are shuffled in the database, so cell type and time point are left out; the donor was told from shared clones. The sequence is built from TRBV12-3 or TRBV12-4 and TRBJ1-2; too little of a D gene remains to name it. Sequenced input: PBMCs or a T cell subset sorted from them (not recorded which). Read as DNA, the sequence is TGTGCCAGCAGTTTTGAGGCGGCAGGCGCTAACTATGGCTACACCTTC. It translates as CASSFEAAGANYGYTF.